The present entry profiles one T cell receptor beta chain with its context. Antigen: not known. These data are taken from a study of neurological immune-mediated disorders. Whole-study findings and limits: One related-CDR3 cluster, which may be a signature, held the repertoires of 18 of 34 multiple sclerosis patients after phylogenetic grouping.

TCRdb ran MiXCR on the 5' RACE reads and lists one entry per CDR3 protein. This sample yields around 68,000 distinct CDR3 sequences, of which over 4% are seen a single time; just over 2.5% belongs to the top ten. Germline CDR1 reads SGHDN; CDR2 reads FVKESK. V was shortened by 8 bases and J by 4 bases, with 14 bases between the two germline ends. This CDR3 has 13 residues. This receptor was identified in a man between 45 and 60 years old with multiple sclerosis. The source material was PBMCs. This chain links TRBV14 with TRBJ1-1; no definite D call. The CDR3 reads CASESQQTTEAFF. The CDR3 nucleotides read TGTGCCAGCGAGAGTCAACAGACCACTGAAGCTTTCTTT.